Described below is a single T cell receptor beta chain sequence and its context. The clone's antigen remains unknown. Base quality data are lacking; no much larger clone is found one base away. In total, over 600 healthy bone marrow donors made up the cohort. All cohort members were sampled while nominally healthy, although unrecorded immune exposures were likely present. The donor tested CMV seronegative, placing the donor among the roughly 350 seronegative members of the cohort. Every donor gave a peripheral blood sample, and the peripheral blood mononuclear cells from that sample were used for TCR beta sequencing. The Qiagen DNeasy Blood Extraction Kit was used to extract genomic DNA from the blood cell samples. The receptor library was made with the immunoSEQ multiplex PCR assay. For the multiplex PCR, a mixture combining 60 forward primers for TCR Vbeta segments and 13 reverse primers for TCR Jbeta segments was used. A multiplex PCR assay on genomic DNA amplified the CDR3 region of rearranged TCR beta genes. On the Illumina HiSeq System, the amplified TCR beta libraries were sequenced as 87-base-pair reads. In the authors' own workflow: Across the 600 to 700 repertoires, a later analysis counted 80 million or so unique TCR beta chains, roughly 11 million of which were shared by at least two donors. Raw reads were error-corrected and collapsed into unique sequences by a nearest-neighbor algorithm in which closely related sequences were merged to remove PCR and sequencing errors. V, D and J gene segments were assigned by aligning CDR3 sequences to IMGT reference sequences. For a sequence to be retained, at least a six-nucleotide match to both a V gene segment and a J gene segment was required. A rearrangement was called productive if the CDR3 had no stop codons and remained in frame with V and J, and every other rearrangement was called non-productive. Following IMGT convention, CDR3 was defined as the stretch from the second conserved V-encoded cysteine up to the conserved J-encoded phenylalanine. Sequences without an unambiguous match to a single V gene segment were excluded from the earlier analysis of about 630 of the donors. An earlier analysis of almost 600 of the donors classified V segments as functional when productive rearrangements were above 56.7% and as segregating when the standard deviation between donors was above 5%. To diagnose cytomegalovirus status from the catalog of TCR beta chain sequences, a statistical classification framework was built. V and J gene assignment, in a later analysis, came from comparing TCR nucleotide sequences with IMGT/GENE-DB human TR gene sequences. The TCRdist pipeline was used in a later analysis to assign CDR3 sequences and most-parsimonious VDJ recombination scenarios. In a later analysis, every TCR beta chain was defined by the combination of its CDR3 amino acid sequence and its V-gene family, and reads without a unique V-gene family were dropped. As a way to deal with suspected cross-contamination and a sequencing artifact, a later analysis dropped approximately 570 nucleotide sequences that were highly shared and had low generation probability. A later analysis calculated a clonal expansion index for each public chain from normalized within-repertoire ranks of inferred template counts. In a later analysis, generation probabilities were computed with a VDJ recombination model fitted to out-of-frame rearrangements, and the resulting probabilities were checked against IGoR. In a later analysis, hypergeometric tests were used to score TCR-TCR, TCR-HLA and TCR-CMV co-occurrence, with a repertoire-size bias correction applied to TCR pairs. False discovery rates were estimated in a later analysis by permuting HLA or CMV assignments 20 times. In a later analysis, co-occurring TCRs were grouped with DBSCAN, and TCRdist sequence similarity was added when clustering was performed within HLA-allele-positive subsets. Repertoires with fewer than 30,000 or more than 120,000 public chains were left out of co-occurrence clustering, as were about five repertoires with anomalous nucleotide sharing. The source is immuneACCESS, and TCRdb retained only in-frame sequences with V and J called. Part of the clones is not carried over; for the studies checked, unresolved V genes explain less than half of this, and the remainder is unexplained. V and J calls and clone size are copied from that table; D and trimming were computed from the DNA. In all, the sample holds approximately 270,000 clones, and around 80% of those were seen once. About 0.3% of the sample goes to the ten largest clones.

The data derive from a study of cytomegalovirus exposure and HLA in healthy donors (dated by TCRdb to the late 2010s). For the wider study: An earlier analysis of 587 of the donors reported 276 Gb of sequence data and 117 million unique TCR beta sequences obtained from about 170 million T cells. Roughly 300 gigabases of sequencing data and tens of millions of unique TCR sequences made up an early release that covered several hundred HLA-typed donors. The genetic ancestry cluster associated with self-reported Caucasian donors included about four fifths of the roughly 390 genotyped donors. The study aimed to test whether cataloging public T cell receptors could reveal signatures of past pathogen exposure. The study used immunosequencing to profile the T cell repertoires of approximately 650 subjects and linked those repertoires to cytomegalovirus serostatus. In addition to the first cohort of 666 subjects, a separate validation cohort of approximately 130 different subjects was used. To predict cytomegalovirus infection status, the study brought together high-throughput TCR immunosequencing, statistical association of individual TCRs with disease status, and machine learning. A later analysis re-examined previously published TCR beta repertoires from more than 600 donors and added high-resolution HLA genotyping to investigate patterns of TCR occurrence. Rather than using new phenotypic data, the later analysis identified candidate immune exposures from TCR beta sequences and from how often those sequences occurred across donors. In an earlier analysis of a few hundred of the donors, high-throughput TCR beta sequencing was used to judge whether each TCR beta V gene segment behaved as functional or pseudogenic. Alongside the repertoire data, information on donor age, sex, ethnicity and CMV serostatus was compiled. In a later genetic analysis, genome-wide SNP genotypes for 398 of the 666 donors were used, and that subset was treated as a discovery cohort. Every repertoire in the discovery cohort had been generated on one and the same sequencing platform. HLA typing included class I and class II loci at four-digit resolution. Typing coverage varied by locus: roughly 629-640 donors for A, B, C, DRB1 and DQB1; approximately 500 for DQA1; nearly 610 for DPA1; about 450 for DPB1. Roughly five DR-DQ haplotypes were handled as single units for association and clustering because linkage in the cohort was strong. Among 300 to 500 genotyped donors of the cohort, an average of roughly 230,000 unique TCR beta nucleotide sequences was sequenced per donor, of which approximately 18% were non-productive. What the study reported, not specific to this receptor: In a later analysis, HLA-associated TCR beta chains showed more clonal expansion and lower generation probabilities than non-associated chains that were equally common. In a later analysis, TCR association rates were found to vary across HLA loci, with the most associated TCRs seen for DRB1 alleles and the fewest for HLA-C alleles. Most TCR sequences were observed very rarely across donors, whereas some public TCRs were present in many individuals. The only immune exposure information available for the cohort was CMV serostatus. This cohort had only TCR beta chains sequenced, and the lack of alpha or paired-chain data limited which features could be detected. Assigning TCR associations to individual alleles was difficult when HLA alleles, especially DR and DQ, strongly co-occurred. A further reported finding was that TCR beta sequences accurately predicted the HLA-A and HLA-B alleles for most subjects in the first cohort. The sequencing pipeline was judged likely to have produced a cluster of highly shared sequence variants as a technical artifact. It was suggested by the authors that the approach could potentially be generalized to other disease states and immunological phenotypes. Because counts were too low, some 17 rarely observed V segments, including chromosome 9 orphons, were excluded from the earlier analysis of around 590 of the donors. In vitro tests confirmed that three of the cytomegalovirus-associated TCR beta chains recognize cytomegalovirus antigens. In a later analysis, several top co-occurrence clusters were reported to appear linked to parvovirus B19, influenza, CMV and Epstein-Barr virus. A later genetic analysis associated a missense DCLRE1C variant with V-gene and J-gene trimming of TCR beta chains, and an independent cohort replicated the association. Linkage disequilibrium might explain the correlated functional status among segregating V segments, but an unknown experimental factor could not be excluded. In a later genetic analysis, fewer N-insertions in productive TCRs were reported among donors in an Asian-associated ancestry cluster than the roughly 640-donor mean. Broadly in line with IMGT annotations, most TCR beta V segments showed up in productive rearrangements about 87% or about 30% of the time in an earlier analysis of approximately 640 of the donors. A later analysis associated 15,000 to 20,000 TCR beta sequences with specific HLA alleles at a false discovery rate of 0.05. In the study, 150 to 200 TCR beta chains were listed as associated with cytomegalovirus. In a later analysis, most CMV-associated TCR beta chains were found to appear HLA-restricted, with HLA associations seemingly driven largely by CMV exposure. The classifier was reported to diagnose cytomegalovirus status with high specificity and sensitivity in both the original cohort and the validation cohort. Presence/absence analyses assumed roughly uniform sequencing depth across donors, an assumption that may not hold. Because some donors lacked HLA typing at each locus, the association tests relied only on the typed subset.

The sample consisted of PBMCs. The sequence derives from a girl aged 2 to 9 in good health and CMV-seronegative.

The CDR3 reads CASSYLQGGYEQYF. In nucleotides, the sequence is TGCGCCAGCAGTTACTTACAGGGCGGATACGAGCAGTACTTC. The chain is made from TRBV10-1 and TRBJ2-7; a tentative D call is TRBD1 (6 bases match). The trim is 5 bases for V and 4 bases for J, with a gap of 15 bases between the germline ends. The CDR3 runs 14 residues from the cysteine to the phenylalanine. Only the CDR3 DNA stays, 42 bases, in frame from base 1. The germline V gene (reference sequence) provides CDR1 WNHNN and CDR2 SYGVQD.